This T cell receptor (beta chain) was recovered during a study of T cells in tuberculosis. In the study overall: Sequenced TCRs come from CD1B-GMM tetramer-binding T cells. In South Africa, adults with active tuberculosis were compared with IGRA-negative and latently infected IGRA-positive adolescents. Findings and caveats of the study: Cases with active tuberculosis were adults, while controls were adolescents.

Here immunoSEQ multiplex PCR was the method, and the copy in TCRdb shows in-frame clones only, minus some. The sample records 25,000 to 30,000 clones, around 91% being singletons. Remarks on this clone: As yet, its antigen is unknown.

Germline-derived CDR1 and CDR2 are ENHRY and SYGVKD. The junction had 14 bases not matched to a gene; V was cut back by 6 bases and J by 7 bases. This CDR3 has 15 residues. The chain employs TRBV10-3 and TRBJ1-2, with 7 bases lining up with TRBD1. The sequence was obtained from a donor aged 10-30 years with latent tuberculosis or without tuberculosis infection. Sequencing input: PBMCs. DNA of the CDR3: TGTGCCATCAGCGCAGGGGAAGGGGGCCTGTCTGGCTACACCTTC. It yields the protein CAISAGEGGLSGYTF.